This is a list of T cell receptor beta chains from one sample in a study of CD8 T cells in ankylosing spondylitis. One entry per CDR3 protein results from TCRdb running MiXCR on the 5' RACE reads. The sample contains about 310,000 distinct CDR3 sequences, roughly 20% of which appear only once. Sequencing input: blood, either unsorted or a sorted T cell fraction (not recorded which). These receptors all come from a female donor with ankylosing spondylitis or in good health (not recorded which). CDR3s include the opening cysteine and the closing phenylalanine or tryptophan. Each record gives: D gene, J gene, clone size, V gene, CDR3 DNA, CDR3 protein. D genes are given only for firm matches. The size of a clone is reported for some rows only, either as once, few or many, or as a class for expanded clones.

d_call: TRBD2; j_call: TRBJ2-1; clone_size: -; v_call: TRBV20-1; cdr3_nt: TGCAGTGCTAGAGAGATTGTCGGGAGGGCGACTGAGCAGTTCTTC; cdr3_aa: CSAREIVGRATEQFF
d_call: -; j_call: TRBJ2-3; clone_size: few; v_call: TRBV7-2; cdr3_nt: TGTGCCAGCAGCTTAGGAGGGGGCGGGAGGACAGATACGCAGTATTTT; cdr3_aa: CASSLGGGGRTDTQYF
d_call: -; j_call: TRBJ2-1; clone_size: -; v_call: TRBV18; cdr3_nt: TGTGCCAGCTCCCTCCTTAGCGGAGTCTCCTACAATGAGCAGTTCTTC; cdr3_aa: CASSLLSGVSYNEQFF
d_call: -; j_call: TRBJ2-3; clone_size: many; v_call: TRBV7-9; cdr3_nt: TGTGCCAGCAGCTTCTTACAGACAGATACGCAGTATTTT; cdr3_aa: CASSFLQTDTQYF
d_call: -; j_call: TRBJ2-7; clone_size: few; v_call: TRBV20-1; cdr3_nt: TGCAGTGCCCCAGGTCCCCAGTTGAGCGAGCAGTACTTC; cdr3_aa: CSAPGPQLSEQYF
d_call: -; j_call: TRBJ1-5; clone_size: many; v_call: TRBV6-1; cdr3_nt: TGTGCCAGCAGTGGGGGGAATAGCAATCAGCCCCAGCATTTT; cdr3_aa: CASSGGNSNQPQHF
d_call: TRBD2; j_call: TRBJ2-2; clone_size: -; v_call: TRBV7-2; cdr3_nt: TGTGCCAGCAGCTTAGTGGCGGGAGTGAACACCGGGGAGCTGTTTTTT; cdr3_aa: CASSLVAGVNTGELFF
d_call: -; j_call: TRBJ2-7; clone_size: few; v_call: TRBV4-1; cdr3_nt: TGCGCCAGCAGCCAAGGGGTTGGAGACAGGACCTACGAGCAGTACTTC; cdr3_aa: CASSQGVGDRTYEQYF
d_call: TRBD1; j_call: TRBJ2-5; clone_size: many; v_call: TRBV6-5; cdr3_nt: TGTGCCAGCAGCTATACAGGGGGGGAGACCCAGTACTTC; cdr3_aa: CASSYTGGETQYF
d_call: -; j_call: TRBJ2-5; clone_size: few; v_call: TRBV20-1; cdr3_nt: TGCAGTGCCCGCCGGATTCAAGAGACCCAGTACTTC; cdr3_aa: CSARRIQETQYF
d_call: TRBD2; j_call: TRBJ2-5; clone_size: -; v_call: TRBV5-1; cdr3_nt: TGCGCCAGCAGCTTGGCATTAGGGACTAGAAAGACCCAGTACTTC; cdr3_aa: CASSLALGTRKTQYF
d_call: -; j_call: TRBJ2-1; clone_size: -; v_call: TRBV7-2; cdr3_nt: TGTGCCAGCAGCCCCTCGGGCGGAGCCTACAATGAGCAGTTCTTC; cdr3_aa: CASSPSGGAYNEQFF
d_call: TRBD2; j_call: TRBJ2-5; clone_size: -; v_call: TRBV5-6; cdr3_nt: TGTGCCAGCAGTCTTAGCGGGACTATACGAGAGACCCAGTACTTC; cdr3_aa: CASSLSGTIRETQYF
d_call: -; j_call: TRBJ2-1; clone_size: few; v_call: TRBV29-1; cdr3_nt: TGCAGCGTTGGGCACTCCAATGAGCAGTTCTTC; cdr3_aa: CSVGHSNEQFF
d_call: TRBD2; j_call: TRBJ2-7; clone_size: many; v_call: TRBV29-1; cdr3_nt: TGCAGCGTGCGGACTAGCGGGAACTCCTACGAGCAGTACTTC; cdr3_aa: CSVRTSGNSYEQYF
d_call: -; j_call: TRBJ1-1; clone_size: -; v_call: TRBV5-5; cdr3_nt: TGTGCCAGCAGCCTGGACTCCCCCAGTGGGGAAGCTTTCTTT; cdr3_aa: CASSLDSPSGEAFF
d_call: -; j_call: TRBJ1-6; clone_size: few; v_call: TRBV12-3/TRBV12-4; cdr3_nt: TGTGCCAGCAGTTGGGGCACCAATTCACCCCTCCACTTT; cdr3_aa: CASSWGTNSPLHF
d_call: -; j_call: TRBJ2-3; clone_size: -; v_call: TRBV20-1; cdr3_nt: TGCAGTGCCAGCTTGGGGGGCGGTACGGATACGCAGTATTTT; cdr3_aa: CSASLGGGTDTQYF
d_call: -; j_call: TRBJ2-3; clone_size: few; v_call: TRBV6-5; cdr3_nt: TGTGCCAGCAGTTACAGGGGTTTGGGGGATACGCAGTATTTT; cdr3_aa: CASSYRGLGDTQYF
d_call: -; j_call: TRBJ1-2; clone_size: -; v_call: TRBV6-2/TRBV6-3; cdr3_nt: TGTGCCAGCAGTTACAATGCAGGGGTTGGCTACACCTTC; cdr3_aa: CASSYNAGVGYTF
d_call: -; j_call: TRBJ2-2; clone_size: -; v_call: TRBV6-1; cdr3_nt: TGTGCCAGCAGTCCGAGGTTCTCTATGAACACCGGGGAGCTGTTTTTT; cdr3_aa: CASSPRFSMNTGELFF
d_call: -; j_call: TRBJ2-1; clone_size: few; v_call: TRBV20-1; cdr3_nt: TGCAGTGCTAGTGGGGGCGGGAGAGTCTACAATGAGCAGTTCTTC; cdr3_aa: CSASGGGRVYNEQFF
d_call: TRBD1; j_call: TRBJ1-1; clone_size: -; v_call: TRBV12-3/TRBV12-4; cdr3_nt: TGTGCCAGCAGTTCAAGTACAGGGGCCACTGAAGCTTTCTTT; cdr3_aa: CASSSSTGATEAFF
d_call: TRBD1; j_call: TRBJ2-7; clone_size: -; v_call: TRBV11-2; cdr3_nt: TGTGCCAGCAGCCCACTGGAGGGACAGGGACCCTACGATCAGTACTTC; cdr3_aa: CASSPLEGQGPYDQYF
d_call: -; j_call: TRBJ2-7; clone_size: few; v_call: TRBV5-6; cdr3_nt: TGTGCCAGCAGCGTGACAGCCGTCTACGAGCAGTACTTC; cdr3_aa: CASSVTAVYEQYF
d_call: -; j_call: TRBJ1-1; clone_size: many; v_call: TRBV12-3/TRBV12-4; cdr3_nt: TGTGCCAGCAGTTTATTACAGAACACTGAAGCTTTCTTT; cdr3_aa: CASSLLQNTEAFF
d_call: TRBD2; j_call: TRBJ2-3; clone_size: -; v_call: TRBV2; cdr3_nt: TGTGCCAGCAGTGAGATGGTAGCGGGAGGAGGGGATACGCAGTATTTT; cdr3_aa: CASSEMVAGGGDTQYF
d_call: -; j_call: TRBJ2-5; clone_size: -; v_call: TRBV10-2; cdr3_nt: TGCGCCACCCAGGGGGTGGGGGGGGAGACCCAGTACTTC; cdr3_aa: CATQGVGGETQYF
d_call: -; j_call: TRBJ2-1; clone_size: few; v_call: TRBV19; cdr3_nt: TGTGCCAGTAGGCTTAGGGAGAGGAGCTCCTACAATGAGCAGTTCTTC; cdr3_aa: CASRLRERSSYNEQFF
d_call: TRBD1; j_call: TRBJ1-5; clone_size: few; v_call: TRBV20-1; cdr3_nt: TGCAGTGCTAGTCCGGGACAGGTTTATGGTAGCAATCAGCCCCAGCATTTT; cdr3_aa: CSASPGQVYGSNQPQHF
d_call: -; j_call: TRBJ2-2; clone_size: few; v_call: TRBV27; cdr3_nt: TGTGCCAGCAGTCCATTAGCGGTGAACACCGGGGAGCTGTTTTTT; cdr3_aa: CASSPLAVNTGELFF
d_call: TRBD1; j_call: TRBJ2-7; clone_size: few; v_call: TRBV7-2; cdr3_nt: TGTGCCAGCAGCCTAAACCGACAGGGAAAACCGAACGAGCAGTACTTC; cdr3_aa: CASSLNRQGKPNEQYF
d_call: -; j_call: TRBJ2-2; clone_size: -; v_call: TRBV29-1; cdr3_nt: TGCAGCGTTGGAAGTACTGCAAGTACCGGGGAGCTGTTTTTT; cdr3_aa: CSVGSTASTGELFF
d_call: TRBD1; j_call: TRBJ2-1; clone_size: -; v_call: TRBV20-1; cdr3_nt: TGCAGTGCTACGGGAACAGGGGGTTACTACAATGAGCAGTTCTTC; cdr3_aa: CSATGTGGYYNEQFF
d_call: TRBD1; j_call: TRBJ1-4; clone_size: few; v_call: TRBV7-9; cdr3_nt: TGTGCCAGCAGCTGGACAGGGCCTACCGAAAAACTGTTTTTT; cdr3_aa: CASSWTGPTEKLFF
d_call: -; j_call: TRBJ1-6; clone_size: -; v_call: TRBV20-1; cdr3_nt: TGCAGTGCTAGATTCCTCGGGGGCGAGGGTATGGCCCTCCACTTT; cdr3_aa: CSARFLGGEGMALHF
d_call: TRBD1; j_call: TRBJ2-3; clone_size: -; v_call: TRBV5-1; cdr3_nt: TGCGCCAGCAGCACTTACCGACAGGGGTTAAGGACAGATACGCAGTATTTT; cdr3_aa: CASSTYRQGLRTDTQYF
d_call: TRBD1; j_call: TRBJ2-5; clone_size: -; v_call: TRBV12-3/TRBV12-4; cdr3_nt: TGTGCCAGCAGTGCCGACAGGGCGCAAGAGACCCAGTACTTC; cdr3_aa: CASSADRAQETQYF
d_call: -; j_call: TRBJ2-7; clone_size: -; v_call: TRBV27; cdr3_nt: TGTGCCAGCAGTATCCCGGGCCTAATGGGCGAGCAGTACTTC; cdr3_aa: CASSIPGLMGEQYF
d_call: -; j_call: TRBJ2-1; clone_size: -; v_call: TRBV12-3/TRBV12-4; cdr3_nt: TGTGCCAGCAGTTCCGTCCAGGGCGGTGAGCAGTTCTTC; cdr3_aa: CASSSVQGGEQFF
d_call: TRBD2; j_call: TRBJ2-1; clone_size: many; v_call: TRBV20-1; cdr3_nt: TGCAGTGCCCTTACTAGCGGACTCTACAATGAGCAGTTCTTC; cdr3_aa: CSALTSGLYNEQFF
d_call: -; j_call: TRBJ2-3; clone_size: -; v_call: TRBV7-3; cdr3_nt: TGTGCCAGCAGCCGAATAGGGGTTAGCACAGATACGCAGTATTTT; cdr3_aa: CASSRIGVSTDTQYF
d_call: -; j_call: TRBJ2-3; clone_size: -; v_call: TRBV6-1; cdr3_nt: TGTGCCAGCAGTGGACTTACCAGGGATACGCAGTATTTT; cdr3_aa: CASSGLTRDTQYF
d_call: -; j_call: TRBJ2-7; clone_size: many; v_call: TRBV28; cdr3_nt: TGTGCCAGCAGCTTACAGCCCTACGAGCAGTACTTC; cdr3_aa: CASSLQPYEQYF
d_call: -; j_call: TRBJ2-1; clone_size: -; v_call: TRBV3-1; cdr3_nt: TGTGCCAGCAGCCCAACTCTAGCGCAAGACAATGAGCAGTTCTTC; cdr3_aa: CASSPTLAQDNEQFF
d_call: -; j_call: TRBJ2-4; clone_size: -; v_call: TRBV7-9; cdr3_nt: TGTGCCAGCAGCTTGGGGGATCCTCCGGGTTCCAAAAACATTCAGTACTTC; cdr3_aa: CASSLGDPPGSKNIQYF
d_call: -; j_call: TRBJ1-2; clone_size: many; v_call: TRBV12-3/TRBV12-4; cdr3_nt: TGTGCCAGCACCTTGCGGTCCGACTATGGCTACACCTTC; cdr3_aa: CASTLRSDYGYTF
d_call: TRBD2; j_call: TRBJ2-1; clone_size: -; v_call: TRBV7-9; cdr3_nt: TGTGCCAGCAGCTTCCAGGGACTAGCGGTCGATGAGCAGTTCTTC; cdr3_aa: CASSFQGLAVDEQFF
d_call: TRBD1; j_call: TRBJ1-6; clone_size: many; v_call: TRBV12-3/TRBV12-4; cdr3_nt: TGTGCCAGCAGTTTAGGGACAGGGGATTCACCCCTCCACTTT; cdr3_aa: CASSLGTGDSPLHF
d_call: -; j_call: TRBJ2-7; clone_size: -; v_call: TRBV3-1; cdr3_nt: TGTGCCAGCAGCCGAGACAGCGTCAGCTCCTACGAGCAGTACTTC; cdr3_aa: CASSRDSVSSYEQYF
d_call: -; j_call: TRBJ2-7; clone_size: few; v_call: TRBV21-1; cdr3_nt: TGTGCCAGCCAGCAATGTCACAGAGGCCTAGCCTACTCCTACGAGCAGTACTTC; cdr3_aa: CASQQCHRGLAYSYEQYF
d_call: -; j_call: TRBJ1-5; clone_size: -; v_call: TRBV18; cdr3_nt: TGTGCCAGCTCACCAAGTACCAGCTCGCGATGGCCCCAGCATTTT; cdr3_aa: CASSPSTSSRWPQHF
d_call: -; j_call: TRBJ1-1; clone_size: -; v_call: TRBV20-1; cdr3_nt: TGCAGTGCCCGCGGGGGTGGGCGGACTGAAGCTTTCTTT; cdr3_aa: CSARGGGRTEAFF
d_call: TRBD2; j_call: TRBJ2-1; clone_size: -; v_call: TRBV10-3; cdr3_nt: TGTGCCACAATGGGGACTAGCGGGAGTTATTCCTACAATGAGCAGTTCTTC; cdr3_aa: CATMGTSGSYSYNEQFF
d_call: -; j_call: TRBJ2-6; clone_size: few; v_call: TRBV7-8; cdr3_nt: TGTGCCAGCAGCTTGACCGTAACCCTCTCTGGGGCCAACGTCCTGACTTTC; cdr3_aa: CASSLTVTLSGANVLTF